One and the same sample provided the 30 T cell receptor beta chains below, sequenced in a study of blood T cell repertoires in COVID-19. Assay used: immunoSEQ multiplex PCR; TCRdb lists only in-frame clones, some missing. The sample holds fewer than 200,000 clones, approximately 83% seen once. The sequenced sample consisted of peripheral blood. The origin of the receptors is a human donor in a cohort sampled during active COVID-19.

The chain links TRBV24-1 to TRBJ1-1; a weak D match, TRBD1 (6 bases). This CDR3 has 13 residues. Trimming left V 4 bases short and J 3 bases short, with 8 bases between. CDR1 is KGHDR and CDR2 is SFDVKD in the germline V gene. The CDR3 nucleotides read TGTGCCACCAGTGACCGACAGGACACTGAAGCTTTCTTT. This sequence encodes CATSDRQDTEAFF.

This chain uses TRBV5-1 with TRBJ2-5, with D maybe TRBD1 (7 bases). The CDR3 has 15 residues. Germline CDR1 reads SGHRS; CDR2 reads YFSETQ. The V and J ends lost 3 bases and 4 bases respectively, with 16 bases between them. CDR3 in amino acids: CASSSGQPGAETQYF. The CDR3 DNA follows: TGCGCCAGCAGCTCGGGACAGCCGGGGGCAGAGACCCAGTACTTC.

The chain carries TRBV7-2 and TRBJ2-3; D is possibly TRBD1 (5 bases). CDR3 length: 14 residues. Trimming removed 2 bases from V and 5 bases from J, with 11 bases in between. Looked up from germline, CDR1 is SGHTA and CDR2 is FQGNSA. CDR3 sequence reads: CASSLPGQIDTQYF. DNA for the CDR3: TGTGCCAGCAGCTTACCAGGGCAAATAGATACGCAGTATTTT.

This chain links TRBV28 with TRBJ1-1; no reliable D call. Germline V CDR1 and CDR2: MDHEN, SYDVKM. The germline V and J ends were trimmed by 10 bases and 4 bases, with 13 bases remaining between them. The CDR3 runs 12 residues. CDR3 in amino acids: CATSRSGTEAFF. The CDR3 DNA follows: TGTGCCACCTCCCGGTCGGGCACTGAAGCTTTCTTT. The entire variable domain, with the rest obtained from reference TRBV28 and TRBJ1-1, is as follows: DVKVTQSSRYLVKRTGEKVFLECVQDMDHENMFWYRQDPGLGLRLIYFSYDVKMKEKGDIPEGYSVSREKKERFSLILESASTNQTSMYLCATSRSGTEAFFGQGTRLTVV.

The chain links TRBV5-1 to TRBJ1-2; no clear D. Trimming took off 5 bases at V and 0 bases at J, with 8 bases between the two ends. This CDR3 comprises 13 residues. Germline CDR1 reads SGHRS; CDR2 reads YFSETQ. CDR3 bases: TGCGCCAGCAGACCCACGGCTAACTATGGCTACACCTTC. It yields the protein CASRPTANYGYTF.

This CDR3 is CASRLVGQGNSPLHF. In DNA, the CDR3 is TGTGCCAGCAGACTAGTGGGACAGGGTAATTCACCCCTCCACTTT. The chain carries TRBV7-3 and TRBJ1-6, with 9 positions matching TRBD1. With V trimmed by 6 bases and J by 6 bases, 6 bases remained unmatched. CDR3 length equals 15 residues. Germline V CDR1 and CDR2: SGHTA, FQGTGA.

This sequence joins TRBV7-3 and TRBJ1-3, with 7 bases aligning to TRBD1. With 2 bases clipped from V and 7 bases from J, the junction kept 8 bases outside the gene matches. The CDR3 covers 15 residues. Germline V gene data show CDR1 as SGHTA and CDR2 as FQGTGA. In nucleotides, the CDR3 is TGTGCCAGCAGCTTAGGACAGGCGGGTTGGAACACCATATATTTT. It yields the protein CASSLGQAGWNTIYF. Complete variable domain (other parts from reference TRBV7-3 and TRBJ1-3): GAGVSQTPSNKVTEKGKYVELRCDPISGHTALYWYRQSLGQGPEFLIYFQGTGAADDSGLPNDRFFAVRPEGSVSTLKIQRTERGDSAVYLCASSLGQAGWNTIYFGEGSWLTVV.

This clone was detected only once. The chain carries TRBV27 and TRBJ1-6; D remains ambiguous. Germline values: CDR1 MNHEY, CDR2 SMNVEV (reference sequence). V dropped 7 bases and J dropped 3 bases, with 16 bases sitting between them. This CDR3 contains 16 residues. CDR3 sequence (DNA): TGTGCCAGCAACCTGGCCGGGAACATCTATAATTCACCCCTCCACTTT. Amino acid sequence: CASNLAGNIYNSPLHF.

J is TRBJ2-1 and V is TRBV19; D is uncertain. The CDR3 is 15 amino acids. Trimming shortened V by 1 base and J by 1 base, and 8 bases separated the two germline ends. Germline values: CDR1 LNHDA, CDR2 SQIVND (reference sequence). The CDR3 bases are TGTGCCAGTAGTATAGCGGGTACTTCCTACAATGAGCAGTTCTTC. It codes for CASSIAGTSYNEQFF.

The chain joins TRBV15 to TRBJ2-4; maybe TRBD2 (6 bases). Germline CDR1 and CDR2: LNHNV and YYDKDF (reference sequence). V was cut by 1 base and J by 6 bases, with 10 bases left in between. This CDR3 has 14 residues. The CDR3 DNA follows: TGTGCCACCAGCAGAGGGGGAGGTGGAAACATTCAGTACTTC. Translating it yields CATSRGGGGNIQYF.

The chain employs TRBV27 and TRBJ1-6, with D possibly TRBD1 on 5 matching bases. Trimming left V 6 bases short and J 4 bases short, with 16 bases between. The CDR3 covers 16 residues. In germline, CDR1 is MNHEY, CDR2 SMNVEV (reference sequence). The CDR3 here is CASSNTWTPYNSPLHF. Here the CDR3 DNA reads TGTGCCAGCAGCAACACTTGGACACCGTATAATTCACCCCTCCACTTT.

The chain recombines TRBV7-3 with TRBJ2-3, with 8 positions matching TRBD2. This CDR3 contains 15 residues. The J segment lost 2 bases and the V segment lost 5 bases, leaving 6 bases of the junction unmatched. CDR1 SGHTA and CDR2 FQGTGA come from the germline V gene. The CDR3 reads CASSQTSGTTDTQYF. In DNA form, the CDR3 reads TGTGCCAGCAGCCAAACTAGCGGTACCACAGATACGCAGTATTTT.

The chain carries TRBV5-4 and TRBJ1-2; D may be TRBD1 (6 bases). The CDR3 is 13 amino acids. Germline CDR1 and CDR2: SGHNT and YYREEE (reference sequence). V shed 4 bases and J shed 6 bases, with 13 bases lying between them. CDR3 protein: CASSNRETDGYTF. The DNA for the CDR3 is TGTGCCAGCAGCAACAGGGAAACAGATGGCTACACCTTC.

The chain uses TRBV7-2 and TRBJ2-3, with D perhaps TRBD2 (6 bases). CDR1 SGHTA and CDR2 FQGNSA come from the germline V gene. The V gene lost 1 base and the J gene lost 1 base, with 15 bases spanning the gap. The CDR3 covers 17 residues. For the CDR3, the DNA is TGTGCCAGCAGCTTAGTGGCGGCTAGCGCCCGCACAGATACGCAGTATTTT. Protein product: CASSLVAASARTDTQYF.

This chain links TRBV15 with TRBJ2-7; 9 bases are a match to TRBD1. The CDR3 is 15 amino acids. Germline CDR1 LNHNV, CDR2 YYDKDF (reference sequence). Trimming removed 1 base from V and 5 bases from J; junction bases left unmatched: 6. CDR3 amino acids: CATSRAQGAFNEQYF. The CDR3 coding sequence is TGTGCCACCAGCAGAGCACAGGGGGCGTTCAACGAGCAGTACTTC. The entire variable domain, with the rest obtained from reference TRBV15 and TRBJ2-7, is as follows: DAMVIQNPRYQVTQFGKPVTLSCSQTLNHNVMYWYQQKSSQAPKLLFHYYDKDFNNEADTPDNFQSRRPNTSFCFLDIRSPGLGDTAMYLCATSRAQGAFNEQYFGPGTRLTVT.

V and J are TRBV28 and TRBJ2-7; 11 positions agree with TRBD2. CDR3 size: 17 residues. Germline CDR1 reads MDHEN; CDR2 reads SYDVKM. The ends lost 2 bases at V and 3 bases at J; junction bases unmatched: 9. The CDR3: CASSLPSPGLAVYEQYF. Written as DNA, the CDR3 is TGTGCCAGCAGTTTACCCAGCCCGGGACTAGCGGTCTACGAGCAGTACTTC.

The chain links TRBV5-1 to TRBJ2-1; the D gene is possibly TRBD1 (6 bases). Germline V gene sequence: CDR1 SGHRS, CDR2 YFSETQ. CDR3 size: 16 residues. Trimming took 6 bases from V and 2 from J, leaving 18 bases between them. In nucleotides, the CDR3 is TGCGCCAGCAACGCCCCGGACAGACTTACCTACAATGAGCAGTTCTTC. Protein sequence: CASNAPDRLTYNEQFF.

The rearrangement links TRBV3-1 (or the pseudogene TRBV3-2) to TRBJ1-4; 7 bases are a match to TRBD1. Trimming removed 2 bases from V and 8 bases from J; junction bases left unmatched: 11. The CDR3 totals 16 residues. Germline V lookup: CDR1 LGHDT, CDR2 YNNKEL (reference sequence). The CDR3 bases are TGTGCCAGCAGCCAACCGACAGGGCCAGAGGGCGAAAAACTGTTTTTT. It translates to CASSQPTGPEGEKLFF.

The chain uses TRBV2 and TRBJ1-4, with TRBD1 matching 10 bases. V shed 4 bases and J 6 bases; nucleotides not matched to a gene: 5. Looked up from germline, CDR1 is SNHLY and CDR2 is FYNNEI. CDR3 size: 15 residues. The CDR3, as DNA: TGTGCCAGCAGTGGACAGGGGGCGCTCGATGAAAAACTGTTTTTT. This gives the protein CASSGQGALDEKLFF.

The chain joins TRBV27 to TRBJ1-2; D is ambiguous. Looked up from germline, CDR1 is MNHEY and CDR2 is SMNVEV (reference sequence). The CDR3 extends over 14 amino acids. V dropped 3 bases and J dropped 0 bases, with 8 bases sitting between them. The CDR3 spells CASSFRVANYGYTF. CDR3 nucleotides: TGTGCCAGCAGTTTCCGGGTAGCTAACTATGGCTACACCTTC.

The chain joins TRBV24-1 to TRBJ1-2; no reliable D call. CDR1 and CDR2 from the germline V gene are KGHDR and SFDVKD. Trimming took off 6 bases at V and 7 bases at J, with 8 bases between the two ends. The CDR3 runs to 11 residues. CDR3 sequence reads: CATSSDSGYTF. DNA of the CDR3: TGTGCCACCAGTTCCGACTCTGGCTACACCTTC.

The gene calls are TRBV12-3 or TRBV12-4 and TRBJ1-5, with TRBD1 as a possible D gene (6 bases). This CDR3 has 13 residues. Between the trimmed V and J ends, which lost 6 bases and 4 bases, there was a span of 10 bases. The CDR3 loop reads CASSWTANQPQHF. The CDR3 DNA is TGTGCCAGCAGCTGGACAGCTAATCAGCCCCAGCATTTT.

J is TRBJ1-5 and V is TRBV27; perhaps TRBD1 as D (6 bases). CDR1 and CDR2 (germline): MNHEY, SMNVEV (reference sequence). V shed 5 bases and J shed 4 bases, with 12 bases lying between them. The CDR3 totals 14 residues. The CDR3: CASSLQGRNQPQHF. The CDR3 DNA follows: TGTGCCAGCAGTCTCCAGGGGCGTAATCAGCCCCAGCATTTT.

The chain carries TRBV28 and TRBJ2-5, with D perhaps TRBD2 (6 bases). CDR1 is MDHEN and CDR2 is SYDVKM in the germline V gene. This CDR3 has 15 residues. V lost 3 bases, J lost 1 base, and 12 bases lay in between. The CDR3 region has the DNA TGTGCCAGCAGTTTCTATGGTAGCGGCCAAGAGACCCAGTACTTC. Protein product: CASSFYGSGQETQYF. The whole variable domain, filled in from reference TRBV28 and TRBJ2-5, reads DVKVTQSSRYLVKRTGEKVFLECVQDMDHENMFWYRQDPGLGLRLIYFSYDVKMKEKGDIPEGYSVSREKKERFSLILESASTNQTSMYLCASSFYGSGQETQYFGPGTRLLVL.

The chain recombines TRBV7-3 with TRBJ2-3, with D perhaps TRBD2 (6 bases). The CDR3 covers 15 residues. V shed 5 bases and J shed 2 bases, with 14 bases lying between them. Germline CDR1 reads SGHTA; CDR2 reads FQGTGA. The CDR3 sequence: CASSQGLFSTDTQYF. CDR3 sequence (DNA): TGTGCCAGCAGCCAGGGACTTTTCTCCACAGATACGCAGTATTTT.

The V gene is TRBV18, the J gene TRBJ2-3, with 7 bases fitting TRBD1. Unmatched junction bases numbered 4, after V lost 3 bases and J lost 4 bases. In germline, CDR1 is KGHSH, CDR2 LQKENI. The CDR3 loop spans 14 amino acids. CDR3 DNA sequence: TGTGCCAGCTCACCCCGACAGGGTCCAGATACGCAGTATTTT. Residues: CASSPRQGPDTQYF.

V and J are TRBV9 and TRBJ2-7; 8 nucleotides match TRBD2. Germline V lookup: CDR1 SGDLS, CDR2 YYNGEE. The CDR3 is 14 amino acids. With V trimmed by 3 bases and J by 2 bases, 4 bases remained unmatched. CDR3 sequence (DNA): TGTGCCAGCAGCGCGGCGGGGGGTACCTACGAGCAGTACTTC. Translation: CASSAAGGTYEQYF.

CDR3 in amino acids: CASSRPDGGGETQYF. In DNA, the CDR3 is TGTGCCAGCAGCCGCCCGGACGGGGGGGGAGAGACCCAGTACTTC. This chain uses TRBV4-2 with TRBJ2-5, with 8 positions matching TRBD2. J lost 4 bases, V lost 4 bases, and 8 bases had no gene match. The CDR3 is 15 amino acids. The germline CDR1 and CDR2 sequences are LGHNA and YNFKEQ.

The chain carries TRBV19 and TRBJ2-4, with D possibly matching TRBD1 (6 bases). The ends were cut back, 5 bases at V and 5 bases at J, with 16 bases in the middle. The CDR3 sequence is 15 residues long. Germline assignment: CDR1 LNHDA and CDR2 SQIVND (reference sequence). The CDR3 DNA sequence: TGTGCCAGTAGTGACCACAGGGCACCCCAAAACATTCAGTACTTC. It codes for CASSDHRAPQNIQYF.

This clone occurred once. Other DNA sequences of this sample code for an identical CDR3. CDR3 sequence reads: CASSLGQGAYEQYF. CDR3 bases: TGTGCCAGCAGCTTGGGACAGGGCGCCTACGAGCAGTACTTC. This chain joins TRBV7-9 and TRBJ2-7, with 9 nucleotides matching TRBD1. The germline gives CDR1 SEHNR, CDR2 FQNEAQ (reference sequence). The V segment lost 3 bases and the J segment 2 bases; nucleotides outside the gene matches: 2. This CDR3 spans 14 amino acids.